What follows are 18 T cell receptor beta chains derived from one specimen sequenced in a study of blood T cell repertoires in COVID-19. Some clones are missing from TCRdb's copy, which holds only in-frame ones; the method was immunoSEQ multiplex PCR. The table has some 76,000 clones, approximately 78% seen once; the top ten hold 15% to 20%. The specimen sequenced was peripheral blood. Receptor source: a woman aged 55-75 years with acute or convalescent COVID-19.

The chain links TRBV12-3 or TRBV12-4 to TRBJ1-1; D unresolved. CDR3 length: 13 residues. The V gene lost 5 bases and the J gene lost 3 bases, with 10 bases spanning the gap. CDR3 bases: TGTGCCAGCAGTCCCCGGAGGGACACTGAAGCTTTCTTT. Translated, it gives CASSPRRDTEAFF.

CDR3 sequence (DNA): TGCGCCAGCAGCTTGGATCCGGGAAACTATGGCTACACCTTC. As protein: CASSLDPGNYGYTF. The chain combines TRBV5-1 with TRBJ1-2; D remains unclear. Per the germline V gene, CDR1 is SGHRS and CDR2 is YFSETQ. V lost 0 bases to trimming and J lost 2 bases, with 8 bases between them. The CDR3 loop spans 14 amino acids.

This clone was seen repeatedly, ten times or more. V gene TRBV6-4 combines with J gene TRBJ2-5, with D unresolved. V was trimmed by 0 bases and J by 2 bases, leaving 4 bases between them. The CDR3 extends over 13 amino acids. Germline V CDR1 and CDR2: MRHNA, SNTAGT. CDR3 coding DNA: TGTGCCAGCAGTGACTCAACACAAGAGACCCAGTACTTC. Translated: CASSDSTQETQYF.

V gene TRBV7-8 combines with J gene TRBJ1-1; TRBD1 is a possible D gene (5 bases). The germline V gene has CDR1 SGHVS and CDR2 FQNEAQ. The CDR3 has 16 amino acids. Trimming removed 0 bases at V and 0 bases at J, with 11 bases between. CDR3 loop: CASSLASSGLNTEAFF. As DNA, the CDR3 is TGTGCCAGCAGCTTAGCTAGTTCAGGGTTGAACACTGAAGCTTTCTTT.

This clone was recorded only once. The V and J genes are TRBV6-5 and TRBJ1-1, with TRBD1 identical over 9 bases. CDR1 MNHEY and CDR2 SVGAGI come from the germline V gene. CDR3 size: 15 residues. V was pared by 5 bases and J by 2 bases, with 6 bases of the junction left unmatched. CDR3 sequence: CASSTTGGLNTEAFF. The CDR3 DNA is TGTGCCAGCAGTACTACAGGGGGCTTAAACACTGAAGCTTTCTTT.

The chain couples TRBV5-1 to TRBJ2-7; D is ambiguous. Germline V gives CDR1 SGHRS, CDR2 YFSETQ. V lost 0 bases to trimming and J lost 0 bases, with 7 bases between them. This CDR3 is built from 14 residues. CDR3 sequence reads: CASSLESSSYEQYF. The CDR3 DNA is TGCGCCAGCAGCTTGGAGTCTAGCTCCTACGAGCAGTACTTC.

This clone was observed once. The rearrangement uses TRBV29-1 and TRBJ1-1; 7 positions match TRBD1. The junction had 9 bases not matched to a gene; V was cut back by 5 bases and J by 6 bases. Germline loops: CDR1 SQVTM, CDR2 ANQGSEA. The CDR3 loop spans 13 amino acids. In nucleotides, the CDR3 is TGCAGCGTTAGGGACAGTTCATGGGCTGAAGCTTTCTTT. Protein sequence: CSVRDSSWAEAFF.

This clone was observed a single time. The sample carries other DNA sequences with the same CDR3. V and J are TRBV2 and TRBJ1-5, with D hard to call. The CDR3 consists of 15 residues. Per the germline V gene, CDR1 is SNHLY and CDR2 is FYNNEI. The V end lost 0 bases, the J end lost 0 bases, and 6 bases lay between the germline ends. CDR3 sequence reads: CASSEARDSNQPQHF. CDR3 in DNA: TGTGCCAGCAGTGAAGCGAGGGATAGCAATCAGCCCCAGCATTTT.

This clone was observed a handful of times. CDR3 in amino acids: CACPLFGNTIYF. The CDR3 DNA follows: TGTGCCTGCCCTCTATTTGGAAACACCATATATTTT. The chain is built from TRBV30 and TRBJ1-3; D is unclear. The V end lost 6 bases, the J end lost 3 bases, and 9 bases lay between the germline ends. This CDR3 has 12 amino acids. Germline CDR1 is GTSNPN and CDR2 is SVGIG (reference sequence). The variable domain in full, completed from reference TRBV30 and TRBJ1-3, reads SQTIHQWPATLVQPVGSPLSLECTVEGTSNPNLYWYRQAAGRGLQLLFYSVGIGQISSEVPQNLSASRPQDRQFILSSKKLLLSDSGFYLCACPLFGNTIYFGEGSWLTVV.

The chain has TRBV12-3 or TRBV12-4 and TRBJ1-1; no clear D. This CDR3 is built from 12 residues. Deletions cut 9 bases from V and 1 base from J, with 9 bases between. In DNA, the CDR3 is TGTGCCAGTCGGAGGTGGAACACTGAAGCTTTCTTT. It encodes CASRRWNTEAFF.

The V gene is TRBV18, the J gene TRBJ1-6; 9 bases are shared with TRBD1. The CDR3 loop spans 13 amino acids. V lost 3 bases to trimming and J lost 11 bases; unmatched junction nucleotides: 2. Germline V gene data show CDR1 as KGHSH and CDR2 as LQKENI. The CDR3 coding sequence is TGTGCCAGCTCACCCGGGACAGGGCCACCCCTCCACTTT. Translation: CASSPGTGPPLHF.

The gene calls are TRBV10-1 and TRBJ2-2; no firm D call. Germline-derived CDR1 and CDR2 are WNHNN and SYGVQD (reference sequence). The CDR3 length is 12 residues. V was clipped by 5 bases and J by 5 bases, with 6 bases between them. CDR3 nucleotides: TGCGCCAGCAGTCGACAAACCGGGGAGCTGTTTTTT. This translates into CASSRQTGELFF.

This chain joins TRBV10-3 and TRBJ2-5; D is unclear. This CDR3 spans 13 amino acids. Germline V gives CDR1 ENHRY, CDR2 SYGVKD. The V gene lost 3 bases and the J gene lost 3 bases, with 8 bases spanning the gap. CDR3 sequence reads: CAISDRREETQYF. CDR3 nucleotide sequence: TGTGCCATCAGTGACCGACGGGAAGAGACCCAGTACTTC.

J is TRBJ2-2 and V is TRBV30; 7 nucleotides align to TRBD1. Germline CDR1 and CDR2: GTSNPN and SVGIG (reference sequence). The junction had 5 bases not matched to a gene; V was cut back by 3 bases and J by 4 bases. The CDR3 spans 14 residues. The CDR3 loop is CAWRVSGGTGELFF. The CDR3 DNA is TGTGCCTGGAGAGTTTCAGGGGGCACCGGGGAGCTGTTTTTT.

The chain carries TRBV5-4 and TRBJ2-7; 14 bases are a match to TRBD2. The CDR3 is 17 residues long. Germline assignment: CDR1 SGHNT and CDR2 YYREEE (reference sequence). The ends lost 2 bases at V and 5 bases at J; junction bases unmatched: 9. CDR3: CASSLPGLAGVGDEQYF. In DNA, the CDR3 is TGTGCCAGCAGCTTACCGGGACTAGCGGGGGTAGGCGACGAGCAGTACTTC.

The chain has TRBV15 and TRBJ2-3, with D tentatively TRBD2 (5 bases). CDR1 LNHNV and CDR2 YYDKDF come from the germline V gene (reference sequence). This CDR3 spans 17 amino acids. Trimming took off 5 bases at V and 0 bases at J, with 18 bases between the two ends. CDR3 amino acids: CATSLGNRPLSTDTQYF. In nucleotides, the CDR3 is TGTGCCACCAGCCTCGGGAACAGACCCCTTAGCACAGATACGCAGTATTTT.

This chain uses TRBV9 with TRBJ1-2; a weak D match, TRBD1 (5 bases). The germline gives CDR1 SGDLS, CDR2 YYNGEE. V gave up 4 bases and J gave up 5 bases, with 12 bases separating them. This CDR3 is 13 amino acids long. The CDR3 region has the DNA TGTGCCAGCAGCCCTAGTGGGGGGTATGGCTACACCTTC. Protein sequence: CASSPSGGYGYTF.

V gene TRBV5-1 combines with J gene TRBJ1-1, with 7 bases identical to TRBD1. In germline, CDR1 is SGHRS, CDR2 YFSETQ. The V gene end was trimmed by 0 bases and the J gene end by 6 bases; junction bases not matched to a gene: 8. The CDR3 has 15 amino acids. The CDR3 DNA follows: TGCGCCAGCAGCTTGGACCCGACAGGGCTATCTGAAGCTTTCTTT. This sequence encodes CASSLDPTGLSEAFF.